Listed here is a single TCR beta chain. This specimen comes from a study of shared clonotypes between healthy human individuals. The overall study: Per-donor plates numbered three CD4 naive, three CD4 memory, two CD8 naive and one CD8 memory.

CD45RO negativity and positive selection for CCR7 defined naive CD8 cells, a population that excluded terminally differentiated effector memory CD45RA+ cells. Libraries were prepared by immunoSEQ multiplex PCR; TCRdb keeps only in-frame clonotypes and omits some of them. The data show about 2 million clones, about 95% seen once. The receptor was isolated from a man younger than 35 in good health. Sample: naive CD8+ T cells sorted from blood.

CDR3 sequence reads: CASSAYPGETQYF. The CDR3 bases are TGTGCCAGCAGCGCGTATCCGGGGGAGACCCAGTACTTC. The chain carries TRBV9 and TRBJ2-5, with a weak D call TRBD2 (5 bases). Germline-derived CDR1 and CDR2 are SGDLS and YYNGEE. The length of the CDR3 is 13 residues. Trimming removed 3 bases from V and 5 bases from J, with 11 bases in between.